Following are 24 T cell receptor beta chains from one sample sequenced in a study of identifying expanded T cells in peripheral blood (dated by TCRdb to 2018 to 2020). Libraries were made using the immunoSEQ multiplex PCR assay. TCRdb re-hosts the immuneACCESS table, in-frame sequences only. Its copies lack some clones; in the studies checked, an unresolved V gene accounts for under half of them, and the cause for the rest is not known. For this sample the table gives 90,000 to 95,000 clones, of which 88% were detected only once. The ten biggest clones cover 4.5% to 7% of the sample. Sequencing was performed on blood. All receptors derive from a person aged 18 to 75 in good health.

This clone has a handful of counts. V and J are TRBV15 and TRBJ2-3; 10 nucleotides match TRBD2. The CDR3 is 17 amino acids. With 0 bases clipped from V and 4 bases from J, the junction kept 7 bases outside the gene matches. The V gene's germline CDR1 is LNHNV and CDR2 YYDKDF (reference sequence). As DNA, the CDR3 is TGTGCCACCAGCAGAGATCGGCTAGCGGGAGCCCCAGATACGCAGTATTTT. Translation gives CATSRDRLAGAPDTQYF.

The CDR3 loop reads CASSARTGKETQYF. CDR3 DNA sequence: TGTGCCAGCAGCGCCCGGACAGGGAAAGAGACCCAGTACTTC. The chain joins TRBV7-2 to TRBJ2-5; 8 bases agree with TRBD1. The V gene's germline CDR1 is SGHTA and CDR2 FQGNSA. J lost 3 bases, V lost 5 bases, and 5 bases had no gene match. There are 14 residues in the CDR3.

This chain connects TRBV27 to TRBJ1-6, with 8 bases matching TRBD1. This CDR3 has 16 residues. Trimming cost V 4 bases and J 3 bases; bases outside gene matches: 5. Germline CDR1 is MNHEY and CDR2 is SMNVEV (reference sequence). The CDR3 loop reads CASSWTGQNYNSPLHF. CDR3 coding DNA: TGTGCCAGCAGTTGGACAGGGCAAAACTATAATTCACCCCTCCACTTT.

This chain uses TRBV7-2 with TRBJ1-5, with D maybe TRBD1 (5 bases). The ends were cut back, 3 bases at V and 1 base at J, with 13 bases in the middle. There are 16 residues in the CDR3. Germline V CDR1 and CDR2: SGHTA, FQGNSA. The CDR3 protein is CASSFQGHVSNQPQHF. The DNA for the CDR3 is TGTGCCAGCAGCTTTCAGGGCCATGTCAGCAATCAGCCCCAGCATTTT.

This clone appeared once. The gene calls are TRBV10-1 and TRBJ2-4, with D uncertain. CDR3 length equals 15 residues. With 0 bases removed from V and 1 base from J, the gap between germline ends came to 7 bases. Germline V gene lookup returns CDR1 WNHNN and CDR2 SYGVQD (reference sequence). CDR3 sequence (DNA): TGCGCCAGCAGTGAGTCGGGCCTCGCCAAAAACATTCAGTACTTC. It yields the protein CASSESGLAKNIQYF.

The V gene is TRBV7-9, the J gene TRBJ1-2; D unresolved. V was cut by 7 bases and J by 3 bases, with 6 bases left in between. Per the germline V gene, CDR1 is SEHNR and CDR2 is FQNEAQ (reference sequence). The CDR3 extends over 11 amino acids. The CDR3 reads CASTSDYGYTF. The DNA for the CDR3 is TGTGCCAGCACGTCCGACTATGGCTACACCTTC. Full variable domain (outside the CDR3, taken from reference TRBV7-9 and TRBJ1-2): DTGVSQNPRHKITKRGQNVTFRCDPISEHNRLYWYRQTLGQGPEFLTYFQNEAQLEKSRLLSDRFSAERPKGSFSTLEIQRTEQGDSAMYLCASTSDYGYTFGSGTRLTVV.

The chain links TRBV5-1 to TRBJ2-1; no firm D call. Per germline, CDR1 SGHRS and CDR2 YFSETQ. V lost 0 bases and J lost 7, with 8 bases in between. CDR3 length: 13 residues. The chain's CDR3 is CASSLGSGNEQFF. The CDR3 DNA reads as TGCGCCAGCAGCTTGGGATCCGGGAATGAGCAGTTCTTC.

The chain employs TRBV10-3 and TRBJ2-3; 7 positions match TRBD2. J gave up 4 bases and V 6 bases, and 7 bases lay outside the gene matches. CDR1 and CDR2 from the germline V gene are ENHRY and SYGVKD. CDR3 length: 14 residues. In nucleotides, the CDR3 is TGTGCCATCAGCGACGTACGGGGGGCAGATACGCAGTATTTT. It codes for CAISDVRGADTQYF.

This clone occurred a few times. CDR3 nucleotides: TGCGCCAGCAGCCAAGATCTTGGGCGTGGGGCCTCACCCCTCCACTTT. Translated: CASSQDLGRGASPLHF. The rearrangement uses TRBV4-1 and TRBJ1-6; TRBD1 might be the D (5 bases). Germline lookup yields CDR1 MGHRA and CDR2 YSYEKL. V was clipped by 0 bases and J by 10 bases, with 16 bases between them. The CDR3 extends over 16 amino acids.

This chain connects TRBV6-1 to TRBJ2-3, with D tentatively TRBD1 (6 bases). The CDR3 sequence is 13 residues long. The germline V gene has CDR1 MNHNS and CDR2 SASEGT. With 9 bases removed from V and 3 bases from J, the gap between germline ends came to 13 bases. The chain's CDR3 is CASQITGTDTQYF. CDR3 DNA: TGTGCCAGTCAAATAACAGGGACAGATACGCAGTATTTT.

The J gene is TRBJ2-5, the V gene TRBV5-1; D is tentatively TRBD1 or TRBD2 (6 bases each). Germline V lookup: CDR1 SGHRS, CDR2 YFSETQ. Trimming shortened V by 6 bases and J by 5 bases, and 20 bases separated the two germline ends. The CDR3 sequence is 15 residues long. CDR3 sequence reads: CASNGMGGPAETQYF. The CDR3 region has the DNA TGCGCCAGCAATGGAATGGGGGGCCCCGCCGAGACCCAGTACTTC. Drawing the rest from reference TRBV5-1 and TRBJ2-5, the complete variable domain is KAGVTQTPRYLIKTRGQQVTLSCSPISGHRSVSWYQQTPGQGLQFLFEYFSETQRNKGNFPGRFSGRQFSNSRSEMNVSTLELGDSALYLCASNGMGGPAETQYFGPGTRLLVL.

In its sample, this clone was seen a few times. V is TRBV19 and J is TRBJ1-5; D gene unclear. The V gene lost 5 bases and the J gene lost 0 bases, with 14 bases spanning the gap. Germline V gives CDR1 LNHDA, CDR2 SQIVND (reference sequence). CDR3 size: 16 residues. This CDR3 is CASSPSPWGSNQPQHF. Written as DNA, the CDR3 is TGTGCCAGTAGTCCCTCCCCCTGGGGTAGCAATCAGCCCCAGCATTTT.

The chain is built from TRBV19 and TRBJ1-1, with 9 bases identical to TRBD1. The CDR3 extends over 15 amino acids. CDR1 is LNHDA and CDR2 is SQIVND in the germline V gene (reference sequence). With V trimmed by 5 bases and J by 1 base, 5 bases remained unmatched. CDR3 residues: CASSGGQGRNTEAFF. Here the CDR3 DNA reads TGTGCCAGTAGTGGGGGACAGGGTCGGAACACTGAAGCTTTCTTT.

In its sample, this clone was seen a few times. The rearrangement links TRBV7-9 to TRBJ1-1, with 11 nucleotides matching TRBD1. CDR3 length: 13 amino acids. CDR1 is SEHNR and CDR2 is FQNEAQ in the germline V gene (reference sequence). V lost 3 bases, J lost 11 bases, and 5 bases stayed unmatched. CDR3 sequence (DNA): TGTGCCAGCAGCTTCTCGGACAGGGGGCAGGCTTTCTTT. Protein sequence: CASSFSDRGQAFF.

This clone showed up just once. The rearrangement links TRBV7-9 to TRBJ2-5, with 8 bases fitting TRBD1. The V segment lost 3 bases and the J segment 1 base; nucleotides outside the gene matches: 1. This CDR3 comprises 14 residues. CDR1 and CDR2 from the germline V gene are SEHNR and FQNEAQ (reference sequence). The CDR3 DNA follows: TGTGCCAGCAGCTTCGACAGGGGCCAAGAGACCCAGTACTTC. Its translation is CASSFDRGQETQYF.

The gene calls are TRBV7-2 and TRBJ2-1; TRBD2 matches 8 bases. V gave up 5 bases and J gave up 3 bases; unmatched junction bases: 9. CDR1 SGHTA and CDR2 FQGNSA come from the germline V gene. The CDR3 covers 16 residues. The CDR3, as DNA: TGTGCCAGCAGCCCCGACAGCGGGGGCCTCTACAATGAGCAGTTCTTC. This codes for CASSPDSGGLYNEQFF.

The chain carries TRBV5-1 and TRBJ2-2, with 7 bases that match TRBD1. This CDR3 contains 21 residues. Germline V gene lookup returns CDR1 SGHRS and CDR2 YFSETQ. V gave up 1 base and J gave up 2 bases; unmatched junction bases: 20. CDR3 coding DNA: TGCGCCAGCAGCTTGCCCGAACGGGACAGCCTCTTAATCGCAAACACCGGGGAGCTGTTTTTT. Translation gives CASSLPERDSLLIANTGELFF.

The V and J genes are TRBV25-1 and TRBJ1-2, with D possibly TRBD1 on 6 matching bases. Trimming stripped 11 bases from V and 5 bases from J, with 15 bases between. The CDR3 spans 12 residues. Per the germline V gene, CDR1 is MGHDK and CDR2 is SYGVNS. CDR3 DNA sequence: TGTGCCGTGGAACAGGGCCGATATGGCTACACCTTC. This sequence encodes CAVEQGRYGYTF.

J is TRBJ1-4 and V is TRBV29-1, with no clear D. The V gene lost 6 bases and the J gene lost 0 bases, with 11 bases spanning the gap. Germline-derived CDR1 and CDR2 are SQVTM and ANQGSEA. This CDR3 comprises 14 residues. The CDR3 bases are TGCAGCGTGGGGATAGACGCAACTAATGAAAAACTGTTTTTT. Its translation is CSVGIDATNEKLFF.

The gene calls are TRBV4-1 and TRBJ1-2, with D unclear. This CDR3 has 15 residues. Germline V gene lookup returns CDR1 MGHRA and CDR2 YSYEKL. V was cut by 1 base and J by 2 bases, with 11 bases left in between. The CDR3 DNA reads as TGCGCCAGCAGCCAAGTAGCAGGAGGCAACTATGGCTACACCTTC. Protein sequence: CASSQVAGGNYGYTF.

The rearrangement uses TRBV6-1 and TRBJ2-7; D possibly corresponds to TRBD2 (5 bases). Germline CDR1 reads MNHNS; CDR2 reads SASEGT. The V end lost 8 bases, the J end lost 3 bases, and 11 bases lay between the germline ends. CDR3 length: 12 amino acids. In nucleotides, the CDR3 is TGTGCCAGCTCCGGGATGGACTACGAGCAGTACTTC. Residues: CASSGMDYEQYF.

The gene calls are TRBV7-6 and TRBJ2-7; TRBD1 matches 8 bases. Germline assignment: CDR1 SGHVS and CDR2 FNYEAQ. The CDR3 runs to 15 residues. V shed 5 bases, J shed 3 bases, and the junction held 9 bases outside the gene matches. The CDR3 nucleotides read TGTGCCAGCAGCCCCCAAACAGGGGGAGTCTACGAGCAGTACTTC. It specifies CASSPQTGGVYEQYF.

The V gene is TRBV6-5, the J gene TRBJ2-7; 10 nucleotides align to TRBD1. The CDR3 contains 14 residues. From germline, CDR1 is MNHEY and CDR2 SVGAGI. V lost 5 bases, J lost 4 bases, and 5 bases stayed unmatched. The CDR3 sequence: CASSRPGQGYEQYF. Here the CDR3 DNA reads TGTGCCAGCAGTCGCCCGGGACAGGGGTACGAGCAGTACTTC.

CDR3 loop: CASSLAVQGSGELFF. The CDR3 bases are TGTGCCAGCAGCTTAGCGGTACAGGGGAGCGGGGAGCTGTTTTTT. This chain connects TRBV7-6 to TRBJ2-2, with 7 bases aligning to TRBD1. The length of the CDR3 is 15 residues. The germline gives CDR1 SGHVS, CDR2 FNYEAQ. J gave up 7 bases and V 0 bases, and 5 bases lay outside the gene matches.